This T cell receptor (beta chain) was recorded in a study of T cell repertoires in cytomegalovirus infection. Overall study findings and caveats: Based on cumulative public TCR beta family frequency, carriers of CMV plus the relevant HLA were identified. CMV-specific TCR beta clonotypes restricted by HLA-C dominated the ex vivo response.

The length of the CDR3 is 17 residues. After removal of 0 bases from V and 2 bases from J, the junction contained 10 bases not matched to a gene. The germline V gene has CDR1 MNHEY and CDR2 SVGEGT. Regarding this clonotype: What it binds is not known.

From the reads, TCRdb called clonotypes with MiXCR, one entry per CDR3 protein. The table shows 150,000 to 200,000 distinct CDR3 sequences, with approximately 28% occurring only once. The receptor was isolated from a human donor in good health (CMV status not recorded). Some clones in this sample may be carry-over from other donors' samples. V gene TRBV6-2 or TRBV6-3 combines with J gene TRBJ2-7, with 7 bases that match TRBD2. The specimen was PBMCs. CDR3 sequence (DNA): TGTGCCAGCAGTTACTCGTCAGGCGGGGGAGATACCTACGAGCAGTACTTC. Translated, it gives CASSYSSGGGDTYEQYF.